The sequence of this TCR beta chain was determined in a study of blood T cell repertoires in COVID-19. Study at large: T cells, B-cell-depleted T cells, or PBMCs provided the cDNA or gDNA that served as material.

The table came from immunoSEQ multiplex PCR; TCRdb's copy has only in-frame clones and leaves some out. The sample consists of 410,000 or so clones, about 88% of them appearing once. This CDR3 comprises 14 residues. V lost 6 bases, J lost 6 bases, and 8 bases stayed unmatched. CDR1 and CDR2 (germline): LNHDA, SQIVND (reference sequence). Source material: peripheral blood. The rearrangement joins TRBV19 to TRBJ2-1, with 7 bases matching TRBD1. This receptor was taken from a woman aged 40-49 years with COVID-19, enrolled during active disease. In DNA form, the CDR3 reads TGTGCCAGTAGATCAATGACAGGGTCCAATGAGCAGTTCTTC. Translation gives CASRSMTGSNEQFF.